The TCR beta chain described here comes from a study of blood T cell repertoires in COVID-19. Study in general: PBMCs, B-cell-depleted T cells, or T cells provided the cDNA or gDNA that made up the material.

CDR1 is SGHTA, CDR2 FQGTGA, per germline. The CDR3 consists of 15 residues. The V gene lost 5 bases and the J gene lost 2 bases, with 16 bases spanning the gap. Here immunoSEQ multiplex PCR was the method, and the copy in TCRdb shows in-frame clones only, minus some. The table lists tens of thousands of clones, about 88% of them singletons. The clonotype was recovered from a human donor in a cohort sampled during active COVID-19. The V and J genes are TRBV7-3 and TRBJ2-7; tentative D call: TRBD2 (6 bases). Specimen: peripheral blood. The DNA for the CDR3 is TGTGCCAGCAGCCCCGGGGGTGGCGGCCCCTACGAGCAGTACTTC. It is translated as CASSPGGGGPYEQYF.